This entry lists 23 T cell receptor beta chains sequenced from one sample in a study of blood T cell repertoires in COVID-19. Profiling relied on immunoSEQ multiplex PCR, and the TCRdb table lists in-frame clones only, not all of them. This table holds some 180,000 clones, roughly 80% found once. Sequenced input: peripheral blood. The receptors come from a woman in her thirties or forties with COVID-19, enrolled during active disease.

The rearrangement uses TRBV29-1 and TRBJ1-2, with D possibly being TRBD1 (6 bases). The V gene lost 6 bases and the J gene lost 0 bases, with 11 bases spanning the gap. This CDR3 contains 13 residues. The germline CDR1 and CDR2 sequences are SQVTM and ANQGSEA. The CDR3 sequence: CSVRDTSNYGYTF. The CDR3 coding sequence is TGCAGCGTCAGGGACACTTCTAACTATGGCTACACCTTC.

In this sample, this clone turned up once. The CDR3 bases are TGTGCCAGCTCACCAGTGGCAGACATTAACTATGGCTACACCTTC. Translated: CASSPVADINYGYTF. V gene TRBV18 combines with J gene TRBJ1-2; D not resolved. The length of the CDR3 is 15 residues. V was shortened by 2 bases and J by 1 base, with 11 bases between the two germline ends. In germline, CDR1 is KGHSH, CDR2 LQKENI.

This clone has a handful of counts. This chain uses TRBV7-8 with TRBJ2-7; the match to TRBD2 covers 7 bases. Germline CDR1 SGHVS, CDR2 FQNEAQ. V was clipped by 2 bases and J by 1 base; unmatched bases: 17. The CDR3 is made up of 19 amino acids. The CDR3 nucleotides are TGTGCCAGCAGCTTACTAAGTCCGGGAGGCCCCTTTAATTCCTACGAGCAGTACTTC. Translating it yields CASSLLSPGGPFNSYEQYF.

The chain employs TRBV2 and TRBJ2-2; 11 nucleotides line up with TRBD2. The CDR3 extends over 16 amino acids. The germline CDR1 and CDR2 sequences are SNHLY and FYNNEI. V trimming: 1 base; J trimming: 6 bases; junction bases outside the gene matches: 4. The chain's CDR3 is CASSEVGLAVPGELFF. CDR3 DNA sequence: TGTGCCAGCAGTGAAGTGGGACTAGCGGTACCCGGGGAGCTGTTTTTT. The variable domain in full, completed from reference TRBV2 and TRBJ2-2, reads EPEVTQTPSHQVTQMGQEVILRCVPISNHLYFYWYRQILGQKVEFLVSFYNNEISEKSEIFDDQFSVERPDGSNFTLKIRSTKLEDSAMYFCASSEVGLAVPGELFFGEGSRLTVL.

The chain employs TRBV19 and TRBJ1-2; 7 bases match TRBD1. The V segment lost 6 bases and the J segment 8 bases; nucleotides outside the gene matches: 9. This CDR3 region has 13 residues. Germline assignment: CDR1 LNHDA and CDR2 SQIVND (reference sequence). The CDR3 loop is CASSIPGGGGYTF. Written as DNA, the CDR3 is TGTGCCAGTAGCATCCCGGGAGGGGGCGGCTACACCTTC.

The V and J genes are TRBV19 and TRBJ1-5, with 8 bases lining up with TRBD1. This CDR3 has 15 residues. Germline lookup yields CDR1 LNHDA and CDR2 SQIVND (reference sequence). V was clipped by 6 bases and J by 2 bases; unmatched bases: 6. The CDR3 is CASRDRGSGNQPQHF. CDR3 coding DNA: TGTGCCAGTAGAGACAGGGGTTCCGGCAATCAGCCCCAGCATTTT.

The rearrangement joins TRBV6-2 or TRBV6-3 to TRBJ2-2; 9 bases match TRBD2. This CDR3 contains 17 residues. With V trimmed by 1 base and J by 0 bases, 3 bases remained unmatched. The germline V gene has CDR1 MNHEY and CDR2 SVGEGT. The CDR3 region is CASSYLAGGPNTGELFF. In nucleotides, the CDR3 is TGTGCCAGCAGTTACTTGGCGGGAGGGCCGAACACCGGGGAGCTGTTTTTT.

Points on this clone: The same CDR3 can be traced to other DNA sequences in this sample. V usage is TRBV24-1 and J usage is TRBJ2-1; 9 nucleotides agree with TRBD1. The trim removed 4 bases at V and 3 bases at J, leaving 6 bases unmatched. From germline, CDR1 is KGHDR and CDR2 SFDVKD. The CDR3 runs to 16 residues. CDR3 DNA sequence: TGTGCCACCAGTGACCAGACAGGGGGAAACTACAATGAGCAGTTCTTC. As protein: CATSDQTGGNYNEQFF.

The chain employs TRBV20-1 and TRBJ1-5; D remains ambiguous. Germline CDR1 is DFQATT and CDR2 is SNEGSKA (reference sequence). Trimming cost V 0 bases and J 12 bases, with 9 bases left between them. This CDR3 has 11 amino acids. CDR3 sequence reads: CSARDSWLQHF. DNA for the CDR3: TGCAGTGCTAGAGATTCATGGCTCCAGCATTTT.

This clone was seen repeatedly, ten times or more. This rearrangement joins TRBV12-3 or TRBV12-4 to TRBJ1-5; D is perhaps TRBD1 (5 bases). This CDR3 contains 13 residues. Trimming stripped 8 bases from V and 7 bases from J, with 15 bases between. The CDR3 region is CASERGAGQPQHF. DNA of the CDR3: TGTGCCAGCGAGCGGGGCGCGGGACAGCCCCAGCATTTT.

This chain joins TRBV7-8 and TRBJ2-5; possibly TRBD1 for D (5 bases). V dropped 5 bases and J dropped 6 bases, with 10 bases sitting between them. The CDR3 contains 12 residues. The germline V gene encodes CDR1 SGHVS and CDR2 FQNEAQ. The CDR3: CASSRQLKTQYF. The CDR3 region has the DNA TGTGCCAGCAGCCGACAGTTAAAGACCCAGTACTTC.

V and J are TRBV14 and TRBJ1-5; D uncertain. With 2 bases removed from V and 3 bases from J, the gap between germline ends came to 5 bases. The CDR3 sequence is 13 residues long. Looked up from germline, CDR1 is SGHDN and CDR2 is FVKESK. DNA for the CDR3: TGTGCCAGCAGCCAATTTATCAATCAGCCCCAGCATTTT. Translating gives CASSQFINQPQHF.

The gene calls are TRBV7-8 and TRBJ2-1, with 7 positions matching TRBD2. Germline V gives CDR1 SGHVS, CDR2 FQNEAQ. The CDR3 runs to 16 residues. V lost 7 bases and J lost 0; bases outside the gene matches: 9. Here the CDR3 reads CASKNGGGSSYNEQFF. CDR3 nucleotide sequence: TGTGCCAGCAAAAACGGCGGCGGGAGCTCCTACAATGAGCAGTTCTTC.

The chain combines TRBV28 with TRBJ2-2; 7 bases agree with TRBD2. The junction had 2 bases not matched to a gene; V was cut back by 4 bases and J by 0 bases. The CDR3 contains 15 residues. CDR1 is MDHEN, CDR2 SYDVKM, per germline. CDR3 region: CASSSAGANTGELFF. The CDR3 DNA sequence: TGTGCCAGCAGTTCGGCGGGAGCGAACACCGGGGAGCTGTTTTTT.

The V and J genes are TRBV27 and TRBJ2-1; 15 bases match TRBD2. Germline lookup yields CDR1 MNHEY and CDR2 SMNVEV (reference sequence). The CDR3 sequence is 22 residues long. V lost 5 bases, J lost 0 bases, and 17 bases stayed unmatched. CDR3 nucleotide sequence: TGTGCCAGCAGTCGATTACGACCATCCGGGACTAGCGGGGGGAGCTCCTACAATGAGCAGTTCTTC. Residues: CASSRLRPSGTSGGSSYNEQFF.

This clone was seen once. This chain uses TRBV7-9 with TRBJ2-1, with TRBD2 identical over 9 bases. V lost 5 bases to trimming and J lost 5 bases; unmatched junction nucleotides: 7. This CDR3 is built from 15 residues. The germline CDR1 and CDR2 sequences are SEHNR and FQNEAQ (reference sequence). CDR3 bases: TGTGCCAGCAGCCTACGACTAGCGGATAACAATGAGCAGTTCTTC. Protein sequence: CASSLRLADNNEQFF.

The CDR3 bases are TGTGCCAGCAGTTATGGGTCCGGACAGACTTCGCCCCTCCACTTT. Its translation is CASSYGSGQTSPLHF. The chain couples TRBV6-5 to TRBJ1-6; D is possibly TRBD1 (6 bases). The CDR3 extends over 15 amino acids. Germline CDR1 is MNHEY and CDR2 is SVGAGI. Trimming took off 3 bases at V and 13 bases at J, with 19 bases between the two ends.

This chain connects TRBV28 to TRBJ2-3; TRBD2 matches at 8 bases. J lost 6 bases, V lost 5 bases, and 7 bases had no gene match. The CDR3 sequence is 14 residues long. The germline V gene has CDR1 MDHEN and CDR2 SYDVKM. The CDR3 DNA follows: TGTGCCAGCAGTGAAGCGGGAGAAATGGATACGCAGTATTTT. This encodes CASSEAGEMDTQYF.

The chain is built from TRBV6-5 and TRBJ2-2, with D possibly being TRBD2 (7 bases). The CDR3 is 13 amino acids. Trimming took off 7 bases at V and 6 bases at J, with 12 bases between the two ends. Germline V gene sequence: CDR1 MNHEY, CDR2 SVGAGI. CDR3 bases: TGTGCCAGCATTCGGGGGGCGGCCGGGGAGCTGTTTTTT. It specifies CASIRGAAGELFF.

This sequence joins TRBV23-1 and TRBJ1-5; a possible D gene is TRBD1 (5 bases). TRBV23-1 is an ORF for which the function is uncertain. Between the trimmed V and J ends, which lost 2 bases and 0 bases, there was a span of 11 bases. This CDR3 has 16 residues. CDR3 bases: TGCGCCAGCAGTCAAGGGGCAGCCCATAGCAATCAGCCCCAGCATTTT. Translating gives CASSQGAAHSNQPQHF.

The gene calls are TRBV18 and TRBJ2-7; D might be TRBD2 (5 bases). Germline CDR1 and CDR2: KGHSH and LQKENI. The CDR3 is 14 residues long. The germline V and J ends were trimmed by 2 bases and 1 base, with 9 bases remaining between them. This CDR3 is CASSPNRDSYEQYF. As DNA, the CDR3 is TGTGCCAGCTCACCAAATCGGGATTCCTACGAGCAGTACTTC.

The V call is TRBV19, the J call TRBJ2-1; TRBD2 is a possible D gene (5 bases). The CDR3 loop spans 15 amino acids. CDR1 LNHDA and CDR2 SQIVND come from the germline V gene (reference sequence). Trimming stripped 4 bases from V and 6 bases from J, with 16 bases between. The CDR3 coding sequence is TGTGCCAGTAGTAGAATACTAGAATTCCTCAATGAGCAGTTCTTC. It specifies CASSRILEFLNEQFF.

The rearrangement links TRBV6-6 to TRBJ2-1; D is unresolved. Trimming shortened V by 5 bases and J by 10 bases, and 12 bases separated the two germline ends. The germline V gene has CDR1 MNHNY and CDR2 SVGAGI (reference sequence). The CDR3 runs 12 residues. The CDR3 bases are TGTGCCAGCAGTCCGAGACTCGGGGAGCAGTTCTTC. It codes for CASSPRLGEQFF.